Below are 10 T cell receptor beta chains sequenced from a single sample in a study of patients and donors after allogeneic stem cell transplantation. TCRdb re-called the RT-PCR reads with MiXCR, one entry per CDR3 protein. The sample includes roughly 960,000 distinct CDR3 sequences, roughly 18% of them seen just once. Sequencing was carried out using blood, either unsorted or a sorted T cell fraction (not recorded which). Receptor source: a human donor who was either an allogeneic HSCT recipient or a stem cell or donor lymphocyte infusion donor (not recorded which). It is not recorded whose cells these are; they may come from a transplant donor.

This clonotype was detected only a few times. The V call is TRBV11-3, the J call TRBJ2-1, with a possible D match to TRBD2 (6 bases). The germline gives CDR1 SGHNT, CDR2 YENEEA. The CDR3 totals 16 residues. V was pared by 0 bases and J by 3 bases, with 12 bases between. CDR3 protein: CASSLDWRGDYNEQFF. The CDR3 DNA reads as TGTGCCAGCAGCTTAGATTGGCGGGGAGACTACAATGAGCAGTTCTTC.

In this sample, this clonotype turned up a few times. The V call is TRBV7-2, the J call TRBJ2-1, with 9 bases matching TRBD2. After removal of 2 bases from V and 4 bases from J, the junction contained 6 bases not matched to a gene. The CDR3 loop spans 16 amino acids. Germline values: CDR1 SGHTA, CDR2 FQGNSA. In DNA, the CDR3 is TGTGCCAGCAGCTTATTTAGCGGGAGCCTATACAATGAGCAGTTCTTC. Its protein product is CASSLFSGSLYNEQFF.

There are a few counts of this clonotype. This chain joins TRBV10-3 and TRBJ1-2; a possible D gene is TRBD1 (6 bases). The CDR3 runs 14 residues. The ends were cut back, 6 bases at V and 5 bases at J, with 16 bases in the middle. Germline CDR1 ENHRY, CDR2 SYGVKD. CDR3 loop: CAIRPDSVPYGYTF. CDR3 DNA sequence: TGTGCCATCAGGCCGGACAGCGTCCCATATGGCTACACCTTC.

The chain links TRBV12-3 or TRBV12-4 to TRBJ2-3; 10 bases fit TRBD2. This CDR3 is 15 amino acids long. J gave up 3 bases and V 10 bases, and 10 bases lay outside the gene matches. This CDR3 reads CATNPSGSKTDTQYF. In nucleotides, the CDR3 is TGTGCCACCAACCCTAGCGGGAGTAAGACAGATACGCAGTATTTT.

This clonotype was counted between two and nine times. The CDR3 here is CASRLRDRGNNYGYTF. DNA of the CDR3: TGTGCCAGCAGGTTAAGGGACAGGGGGAATAACTATGGCTACACCTTC. V and J are TRBV12-3 or TRBV12-4 and TRBJ1-2; 11 nucleotides agree with TRBD1. V trimming: 6 bases; J trimming: 1 base; junction bases outside the gene matches: 7. The CDR3 loop spans 16 amino acids.

V is TRBV24-1 and J is TRBJ1-2, with unresolved D. V was cut by 1 base and J by 7 bases, with 12 bases left in between. Germline V gene data show CDR1 as KGHDR and CDR2 as SFDVKD. The CDR3 has 14 residues. The CDR3 DNA is TGTGCCACCAGTGATTTCGATCGGGGTGGTGGCTACACCTTC. This translates into CATSDFDRGGGYTF.

The rearrangement joins TRBV25-1 to TRBJ1-2; 12 bases are shared with TRBD1. Germline values: CDR1 MGHDK, CDR2 SYGVNS. This CDR3 spans 16 amino acids. Trimming took 2 bases from V and 7 from J; bases not matched to a gene: 8. CDR3 in DNA: TGTGCCAGCAGTGAAGTTGGGACAGGGGGCGTAGGTGGCTACACCTTC. Translation gives CASSEVGTGGVGGYTF.

This clonotype has just a few counts. The CDR3 nucleotides read TGTGCCAGCAGTTTCGGGCAGGGGGTCGCCTACGAGCAGTACTTC. The encoded protein is CASSFGQGVAYEQYF. The chain has TRBV12-3 or TRBV12-4 and TRBJ2-7; 7 nucleotides match TRBD1. The trim removed 3 bases at V and 2 bases at J, leaving 7 bases unmatched. There are 15 residues in the CDR3.

This clonotype was picked up a small number of times. The chain is built from TRBV6-4 and TRBJ1-2; no definite D call. Germline CDR1 is MRHNA and CDR2 is SNTAGT. Trimming removed 5 bases from V and 5 bases from J, with 15 bases in between. This CDR3 spans 14 amino acids. The CDR3 loop reads CASSPERARYGYTF. Written as DNA, the CDR3 is TGTGCCAGCAGTCCCGAGAGGGCTCGGTATGGCTACACCTTC.

This clonotype was observed at least ten times. In DNA form, the CDR3 reads TGTGCCAGCAGTTTATCACGGGGCTCGCGAGCTTTCTTT. Amino acids: CASSLSRGSRAFF. J is TRBJ1-1 and V is TRBV27; TRBD1 is a possible D gene (5 bases). The CDR3 runs to 13 residues. The V and J ends lost 0 bases and 10 bases respectively, with 12 bases between them. Germline V gives CDR1 MNHEY, CDR2 SMNVEV (reference sequence).